One and the same sample provided the 28 T cell receptor beta chains below, sequenced in a study of Ad26.COV2.S vaccination and SARS-CoV-2 variants. Sequencing used immunoSEQ multiplex PCR; TCRdb keeps in-frame clones, though not all of them. The sample holds 430,000 or so clones, 75% to 95% seen once. Treatment in this sample: 15 to 20 received Ad26.COV2.S at low or high dose, single or two shots; roughly five received placebo; per-sample allocation not given. Collection of samples fell on day 63 after the first vaccine or placebo injection. Sequencing used peripheral blood, obtained in a trial of Ad26.COV2.S vaccine versus placebo. These receptors were collected from a person between 18 and 65 years old who received the Ad26.COV2.S COVID-19 vaccine or a placebo.

This clone was seen once. This sequence joins TRBV9 and TRBJ2-3; TRBD2 agrees at 7 bases. The J segment lost 2 bases and the V segment lost 1 base, leaving 10 bases of the junction unmatched. Germline V gene sequence: CDR1 SGDLS, CDR2 YYNGEE. The CDR3 is 17 amino acids. As DNA, the CDR3 is TGTGCCAGCAGCGTATCTTCGGGCGGGAGCACCACAGATACGCAGTATTTT. Translating gives CASSVSSGGSTTDTQYF.

Worth noting for this clone: This sample also contains other DNA sequences that code for the same CDR3. The chain couples TRBV6-5 to TRBJ1-1; TRBD1 matches 8 bases. V was pared by 0 bases and J by 1 base, with 1 base of the junction left unmatched. This CDR3 is 15 amino acids long. Germline V gives CDR1 MNHEY, CDR2 SVGAGI. CDR3 DNA: TGTGCCAGCAGTTACTCGGGGACAGGGAACACTGAAGCTTTCTTT. This encodes CASSYSGTGNTEAFF.

The rearrangement uses TRBV5-1 and TRBJ2-1, with D unclear. The CDR3 is made up of 14 amino acids. V lost 2 bases to trimming and J lost 8 bases, with 14 bases between them. The V gene's germline CDR1 is SGHRS and CDR2 YFSETQ. CDR3 in amino acids: CASSFIGVSHEQFF. In nucleotides, the CDR3 is TGCGCCAGCAGCTTTATAGGAGTTAGCCATGAGCAGTTCTTC.

This chain joins TRBV28 and TRBJ1-3, with 7 bases aligning to TRBD1. The CDR3 is 15 residues long. Germline V gene sequence: CDR1 MDHEN, CDR2 SYDVKM. V lost 6 bases, J lost 4 bases, and 9 bases stayed unmatched. CDR3 nucleotides: TGTGCCAGCAGGCATGCGACAGGGACGGGAAACACCATATATTTT. Residues: CASRHATGTGNTIYF.

This sequence joins TRBV4-1 and TRBJ2-1; TRBD2 is a possible D gene (7 bases). Trimming took 0 bases from V and 6 from J, leaving 12 bases between them. The CDR3 totals 15 residues. Germline V CDR1 and CDR2: MGHRA, YSYEKL. The DNA of the CDR3 is TGCGCCAGCAGCCAAGATCGGGGGGCGGGCAATGAGCAGTTCTTC. Amino acids: CASSQDRGAGNEQFF.

This clone was seen just once. The chain links TRBV11-2 to TRBJ1-1, with D uncertain. The CDR3 loop spans 13 amino acids. V was shortened by 2 bases and J by 5 bases, with 9 bases between the two germline ends. Germline CDR1 reads SGHAT; CDR2 reads FQNNGV. The CDR3 sequence is CASSLSSPTEAFF. The CDR3 coding sequence is TGTGCCAGCAGCTTATCCAGCCCGACTGAAGCTTTCTTT.

The V call is TRBV10-3, the J call TRBJ2-7; TRBD2 matches 8 bases. Germline-derived CDR1 and CDR2 are ENHRY and SYGVKD. Germline trimming cut 6 bases from V and 4 bases from J; bases unmatched to any gene: 5. This CDR3 has 13 amino acids. The CDR3 here is CAIRPAGGYEQYF. In nucleotides, the CDR3 is TGTGCCATCAGACCCGCGGGGGGTTACGAGCAGTACTTC.

V and J are TRBV27 and TRBJ1-6; the match to TRBD1 covers 7 bases. The CDR3 covers 16 residues. Germline V gene lookup returns CDR1 MNHEY and CDR2 SMNVEV (reference sequence). Germline trimming cut 6 bases from V and 6 bases from J; bases unmatched to any gene: 11. The DNA for the CDR3 is TGTGCCAGCAGCCCCATTAGGGACAGATTTAATTCACCCCTCCACTTT. The encoded protein is CASSPIRDRFNSPLHF.

V is TRBV27 and J is TRBJ2-7; D unresolved. In germline, CDR1 is MNHEY, CDR2 SMNVEV (reference sequence). The CDR3 contains 12 residues. V lost 3 bases to trimming and J lost 5 bases, with 8 bases between them. The CDR3 reads CASSFQGHEQYF. CDR3 sequence (DNA): TGTGCCAGCAGTTTTCAAGGCCACGAGCAGTACTTC.

The V and J genes are TRBV27 and TRBJ2-1; weak D call: TRBD1 (6 bases). With 1 base removed from V and 3 bases from J, the gap between germline ends came to 13 bases. CDR3 length: 16 amino acids. CDR1 is MNHEY, CDR2 SMNVEV, per germline (reference sequence). The CDR3 nucleotides are TGTGCCAGCAGTTTATTAGGGATAGGGGGCTACAATGAGCAGTTCTTC. This encodes CASSLLGIGGYNEQFF.

The V call is TRBV6-5, the J call TRBJ2-1; 8 bases match TRBD2. Germline V gene data show CDR1 as MNHEY and CDR2 as SVGAGI. The V gene end was trimmed by 7 bases and the J gene end by 2 bases; junction bases not matched to a gene: 7. The CDR3 is 15 amino acids. This CDR3 reads CASTLAGLAYNEQFF. In nucleotides, the CDR3 is TGTGCCAGCACCTTAGCGGGATTGGCCTACAATGAGCAGTTCTTC.

The CDR3 nucleotides are TGTGCCTGGAGTGGGGGCAGGGACTACACCTTC. Translated, it gives CAWSGGRDYTF. This chain links TRBV30 with TRBJ1-2, with D possibly matching TRBD1 (5 bases). The germline gives CDR1 GTSNPN, CDR2 SVGIG (reference sequence). V lost 1 base to trimming and J lost 10 bases, with 10 bases between them. The CDR3 length is 11 residues. The variable domain in full, with the rest retrieved from reference TRBV30 and TRBJ1-2, is SQTIHQWPATLVQPVGSPLSLECTVEGTSNPNLYWYRQAAGRGLQLLFYSVGIGQISSEVPQNLSASRPQDRQFILSSKKLLLSDSGFYLCAWSGGRDYTFGSGTRLTVV.

This chain connects TRBV30 to TRBJ1-2, with a possible D match to TRBD1 (5 bases). This CDR3 is 14 amino acids long. V was shortened by 4 bases and J by 4 bases, with 16 bases between the two germline ends. Germline CDR1 GTSNPN, CDR2 SVGIG (reference sequence). The CDR3: CAWKIPPGTYGYTF. For the CDR3, the DNA is TGTGCCTGGAAAATCCCCCCAGGGACCTATGGCTACACCTTC.

V usage is TRBV9 and J usage is TRBJ2-7, with 10 nucleotides matching TRBD1. V lost 3 bases, J lost 5 bases, and 5 bases stayed unmatched. The CDR3 contains 14 residues. From germline, CDR1 is SGDLS and CDR2 YYNGEE. CDR3 bases: TGTGCCAGCAGCGGGAGACAGGGGGCCGACGAGCAGTACTTC. Translation: CASSGRQGADEQYF.

V usage is TRBV24-1 and J usage is TRBJ2-3; 7 bases fit TRBD2. The J segment lost 2 bases and the V segment lost 5 bases, leaving 6 bases of the junction unmatched. The length of the CDR3 is 15 residues. Germline CDR1 is KGHDR and CDR2 is SFDVKD. The CDR3 DNA is TGTGCCACCAGTGGAGAAGCGGGGATCACAGATACGCAGTATTTT. It encodes CATSGEAGITDTQYF.

This clone occurred once. Other DNA variants within this sample encode the same CDR3. This rearrangement joins TRBV7-2 to TRBJ2-3, with no clear D. Germline CDR1 reads SGHTA; CDR2 reads FQGNSA. V lost 1 base and J lost 2, with 7 bases in between. The CDR3 spans 14 residues. CDR3 region: CASSLDRSTDTQYF. The CDR3 nucleotides are TGTGCCAGCAGCTTAGACAGATCCACAGATACGCAGTATTTT.

This chain connects TRBV5-4 to TRBJ2-1, with 13 bases fitting TRBD2. Germline V gene sequence: CDR1 SGHNT, CDR2 YYREEE (reference sequence). The CDR3 consists of 16 residues. After removal of 4 bases from V and 8 bases from J, the junction contained 9 bases not matched to a gene. The CDR3 region is CASSPIGLAGDYEQFF. The CDR3, as DNA: TGTGCCAGCAGCCCTATCGGACTAGCGGGAGACTATGAGCAGTTCTTC.

This chain connects TRBV30 to TRBJ2-1; 11 bases map to TRBD2. The V gene's germline CDR1 is GTSNPN and CDR2 SVGIG (reference sequence). The V and J ends lost 2 bases and 1 base, in that order; junction bases with no gene match: 4. The CDR3 sequence is 16 residues long. This chain's CDR3 is CAWSSGLAGSYNEQFF. The DNA of the CDR3 is TGTGCCTGGAGTTCAGGACTAGCGGGTTCCTACAATGAGCAGTTCTTC.

This chain joins TRBV5-1 and TRBJ1-4, with TRBD1 matching 7 bases. Germline values: CDR1 SGHRS, CDR2 YFSETQ. Losses at the gene ends were 4 bases for V and 0 bases for J; bases not matched to a gene: 0. CDR3 length: 14 residues. The DNA for the CDR3 is TGCGCCAGCAGCGACAGGGCAACTAATGAAAAACTGTTTTTT. Protein: CASSDRATNEKLFF.

This sequence joins TRBV5-6 and TRBJ1-1, with D perhaps matching TRBD1 (6 bases). The CDR3 covers 12 residues. In germline, CDR1 is SGHDT, CDR2 YYEEEE. Trimming left V 4 bases short and J 11 bases short, with 15 bases between. The CDR3 protein is CASSLKQGRAFF. The CDR3 region has the DNA TGTGCCAGCAGCCTAAAACAGGGTCGGGCTTTCTTT.

The chain links TRBV15 to TRBJ2-1; 11 positions agree with TRBD2. V was pared by 5 bases and J by 7 bases, with 7 bases of the junction left unmatched. Germline V gene data show CDR1 as LNHNV and CDR2 as YYDKDF (reference sequence). The CDR3 has 15 amino acids. The CDR3, as DNA: TGTGCCACCAGCTTGCAGACTAGCGGGGAGAATGAGCAGTTCTTC. The encoded protein is CATSLQTSGENEQFF.

J is TRBJ2-1 and V is TRBV19; D perhaps matches TRBD2 (6 bases). The CDR3 is 16 residues long. CDR1 and CDR2 (germline): LNHDA, SQIVND (reference sequence). V lost 6 bases and J lost 5, with 20 bases in between. The CDR3 protein is CASSRTMSGVNNEQFF. CDR3 coding DNA: TGTGCCAGTAGCAGGACGATGTCGGGGGTAAACAATGAGCAGTTCTTC. Using reference TRBV19 and TRBJ2-1 for the parts outside the CDR3, the full variable domain is DGGITQSPKYLFRKEGQNVTLSCEQNLNHDAMYWYRQDPGQGLRLIYYSQIVNDFQKGDIAEGYSVSREKKESFPLTVTSAQKNPTAFYLCASSRTMSGVNNEQFFGPGTRLTVL.

This clone was observed once. J is TRBJ2-5 and V is TRBV9; D tentatively reads TRBD1 or TRBD2 (6 bases each). Germline lookup yields CDR1 SGDLS and CDR2 YYNGEE. The CDR3 consists of 14 residues. Trimming cost V 4 bases and J 5 bases, with 15 bases left between them. This CDR3 is CASSPRGGRETQYF. DNA of the CDR3: TGTGCCAGCAGCCCCAGGGGAGGTAGGGAGACCCAGTACTTC.

The V call is TRBV4-2, the J call TRBJ2-7; D is possibly TRBD1 (5 bases). CDR1 is LGHNA, CDR2 YNFKEQ, per germline. V was cut by 1 base and J by 2 bases, with 18 bases left in between. This CDR3 is built from 17 residues. Here the CDR3 reads CASSQGLVQGKTYEQYF. CDR3 DNA sequence: TGTGCCAGCAGCCAAGGTTTAGTTCAGGGAAAAACCTACGAGCAGTACTTC.

CDR3 residues: CASSRGRARGSGYTF. The CDR3, as DNA: TGTGCCAGCAGCCGTGGGAGGGCCCGGGGATCGGGCTACACCTTC. The rearrangement joins TRBV5-4 to TRBJ1-2; D unresolved. CDR1 SGHNT and CDR2 YYREEE come from the germline V gene (reference sequence). V was trimmed by 4 bases and J by 8 bases, leaving 21 bases between them. The CDR3 has 15 residues. The full variable domain, completed using reference TRBV5-4 and TRBJ1-2, is ETGVTQSPTHLIKTRGQQVTLRCSSQSGHNTVSWYQQALGQGPQFIFQYYREEENGRGNFPPRFSGLQFPNYSSELNVNALELDDSALYLCASSRGRARGSGYTFGSGTRLTVV.

The CDR3 nucleotides read TGCAGTGCTGAGAAGAATGGCTACACCTTC. Amino acids: CSAEKNGYTF. The genes are TRBV20-1 and TRBJ1-2; the D is unclear. This CDR3 contains 10 residues. With 5 bases removed from V and 6 bases from J, the gap between germline ends came to 7 bases. The germline gives CDR1 DFQATT, CDR2 SNEGSKA (reference sequence).

The rearrangement joins TRBV5-6 to TRBJ2-2, with 7 bases lining up with TRBD2. There are 16 residues in the CDR3. The V segment lost 1 base and the J segment 4 bases; nucleotides outside the gene matches: 7. Germline values: CDR1 SGHDT, CDR2 YYEEEE. CDR3: CASSLWPAGVTGELFF. Here the CDR3 DNA reads TGTGCCAGCAGCTTGTGGCCGGCGGGGGTCACCGGGGAGCTGTTTTTT.

This chain joins TRBV30 and TRBJ2-1; 9 bases are a match to TRBD2. The CDR3 loop spans 15 amino acids. Germline CDR1 is GTSNPN and CDR2 is SVGIG (reference sequence). Trimming removed 0 bases from V and 9 bases from J; junction bases left unmatched: 9. The DNA for the CDR3 is TGTGCCTGGAGTGTACGCGGGAGGGTTTCGGGTGAGCAGTTCTTC. Translated, it gives CAWSVRGRVSGEQFF.